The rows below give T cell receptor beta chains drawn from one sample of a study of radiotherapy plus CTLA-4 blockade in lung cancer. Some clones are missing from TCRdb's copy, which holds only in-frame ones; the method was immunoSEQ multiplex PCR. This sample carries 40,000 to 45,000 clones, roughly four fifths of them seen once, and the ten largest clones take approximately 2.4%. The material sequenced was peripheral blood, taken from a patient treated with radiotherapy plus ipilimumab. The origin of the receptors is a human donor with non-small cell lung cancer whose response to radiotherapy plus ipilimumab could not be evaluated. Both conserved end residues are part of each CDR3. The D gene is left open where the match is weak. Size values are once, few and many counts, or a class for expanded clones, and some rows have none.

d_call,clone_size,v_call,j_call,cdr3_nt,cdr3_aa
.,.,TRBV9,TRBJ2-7,TGTGCCAGCAGCGGAAGACACTCAAGCTCCTACGAGCAGTACTTC,CASSGRHSSSYEQYF
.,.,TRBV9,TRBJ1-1,TGTGCCAGCAGCGTAGCTGTCAACACTGAAGCTTTCTTT,CASSVAVNTEAFF
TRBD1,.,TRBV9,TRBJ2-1,TGTGCCAGCAGCGCCGTTCTCAGGGGGATCAATGAGCAGTTCTTC,CASSAVLRGINEQFF
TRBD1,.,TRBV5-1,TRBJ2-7,TGCGCCAGCAGCCCCAGGCAGGGGGCATTCTACGAGCAGTACTTC,CASSPRQGAFYEQYF
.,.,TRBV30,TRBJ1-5,TGTGCCTGGAGTGGAGGGGGTGGGCAGCCCCAGCATTTT,CAWSGGGGQPQHF
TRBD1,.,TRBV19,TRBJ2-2,TGTGCCAGTAGAAGACAGGGGTCCGGGGAGCTGTTTTTT,CASRRQGSGELFF
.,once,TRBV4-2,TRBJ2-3,TGTGCCAGCAGCCAAGATCGAGTTATCGCAGATACGCAGTATTTT,CASSQDRVIADTQYF
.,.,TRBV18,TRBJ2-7,TGTGCCAGCTCACCCCACCCACAGGGGGGGGAGCAGTACTTC,CASSPHPQGGEQYF
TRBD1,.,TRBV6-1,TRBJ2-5,TGTGCCAGCAGTGACGGGGGGACAGGGGGTGGGACCCAGTACTTC,CASSDGGTGGGTQYF
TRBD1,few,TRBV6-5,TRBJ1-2,TGTGCCAGCAGTTACCGGGACAGGGGGTATGGCTACACCTTC,CASSYRDRGYGYTF
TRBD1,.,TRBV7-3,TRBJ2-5,TGTGCCAGCAGCCCCGGACAGGGAGAGACCCAGTACTTC,CASSPGQGETQYF
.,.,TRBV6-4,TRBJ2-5,TGTGCCAGCAGTTCTCAGGGAGGCGAGACCCAGTACTTC,CASSSQGGETQYF
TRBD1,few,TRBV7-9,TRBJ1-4,TGTGCCAGCAGCGGACAGGGGGTTCCTAGTGAAAAACTGTTTTTT,CASSGQGVPSEKLFF
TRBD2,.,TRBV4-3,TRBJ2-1,TGCGCCAGCAGCCAAGCGTCGGGGACTAGCGGGGGTTTAGAGCAGTTCTTC,CASSQASGTSGGLEQFF
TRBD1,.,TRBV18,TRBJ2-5,TGTGCCAGCTCTCCTCAAACAGGGGCAGAGACCCAGTACTTC,CASSPQTGAETQYF
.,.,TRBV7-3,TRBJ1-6,TGTGCCAGCAGCACAACGGGGGGGGTGTATTCACCCCTCCACTTT,CASSTTGGVYSPLHF
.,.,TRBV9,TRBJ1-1,TGTGCCAGCAGCCCAGACAGTAACACTGAAGCTTTCTTT,CASSPDSNTEAFF
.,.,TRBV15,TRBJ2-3,TGTGCCACCAGCAGAGTGGGGGGATCTTCTAGCACAGATACGCAGTATTTT,CATSRVGGSSSTDTQYF
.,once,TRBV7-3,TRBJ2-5,TGTGCCAGGTCCGGGAAGGGCAGGGGTCTCCAAGAGACCCAGTACTTC,CARSGKGRGLQETQYF
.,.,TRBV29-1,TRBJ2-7,TGCAGCGTTGCCCGTTTCAGCTCCTACGAGCAGTACTTC,CSVARFSSYEQYF
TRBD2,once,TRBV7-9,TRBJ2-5,TGTGCCAGCAGCAGCGGACTAGCGGAACTCCAAGAGACCCAGTACTTC,CASSSGLAELQETQYF
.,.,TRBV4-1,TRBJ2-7,TGCGCCAGCAGCGAGGCAGGGGACGGCGACGAGCAGTACTTC,CASSEAGDGDEQYF
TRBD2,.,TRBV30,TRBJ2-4,TGTGCCTGGCGAAGAGCGGGGGGAAGGAGAAACATTCAGTACTTC,CAWRRAGGRRNIQYF
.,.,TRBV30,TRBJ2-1,TGTGCCTGGAGTGACTTTGGGGGGAGCCCCTACAATGAGCAGTTCTTC,CAWSDFGGSPYNEQFF
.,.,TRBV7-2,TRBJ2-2,TGTGCCAGCAGCCTAATGGGCAGAGCGAACACCGGGGAGCTGTTTTTT,CASSLMGRANTGELFF
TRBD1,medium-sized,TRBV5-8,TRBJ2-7,TGTGCCAGCAGCTTGGCACAGGGGAACGAGCAGTACTTC,CASSLAQGNEQYF
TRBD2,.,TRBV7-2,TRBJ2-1,TGTGCCAGCAGCCAGGGACTAGCGGGAGGAGGTTTCTACAATGAGCAGTTCTTC,CASSQGLAGGGFYNEQFF
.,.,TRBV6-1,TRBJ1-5,TGTGCCAGCAGTGTCGGGGGTTTGAGAAATCAGCCCCAGCATTTT,CASSVGGLRNQPQHF
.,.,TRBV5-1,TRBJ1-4,TGCGCCAGCAGCTTTTTATCCGGGGTAGATGAAAAACTGTTTTTT,CASSFLSGVDEKLFF
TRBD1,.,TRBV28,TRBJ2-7,TGTGCCAGCAGAGCCGCCGGGACAGAGTTTTACGAGCAGTACTTC,CASRAAGTEFYEQYF
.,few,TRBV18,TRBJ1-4,TGTGCCAGCTCACCATGGGCAGGGGAGAATGAAAAACTGTTTTTT,CASSPWAGENEKLFF
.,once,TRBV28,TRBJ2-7,TGTGCCAGCAGTTTAATCCGTGTAAGCTCCTACGAGCAGTACTTC,CASSLIRVSSYEQYF
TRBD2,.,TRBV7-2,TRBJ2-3,TGTGCCAGCAGCTTAGCAGGACTAGCGTCAGATACGCAGTATTTT,CASSLAGLASDTQYF
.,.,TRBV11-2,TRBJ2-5,TGTGCCAGCAGCTTAGCAGGGGGGAAAGAGACCCAGTACTTC,CASSLAGGKETQYF
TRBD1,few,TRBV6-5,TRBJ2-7,TGTGCCAGCAGTTACCTGGGACAGGGTTACGAGCAGTACTTC,CASSYLGQGYEQYF
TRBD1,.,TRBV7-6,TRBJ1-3,TGTGCCAGCAGCCCCGGACAGGGGGCTTACTCTGGAAACACCATATATTTT,CASSPGQGAYSGNTIYF
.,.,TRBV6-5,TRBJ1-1,TGTGCCAGCAGCGATCGCATTAGGGGCACTGAAGCTTTCTTT,CASSDRIRGTEAFF
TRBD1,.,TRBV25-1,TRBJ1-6,TGTGCCAGCAGGGGGGACAGGGGGCGGGATTCACCCCTCCACTTT,CASRGDRGRDSPLHF
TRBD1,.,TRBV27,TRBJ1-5,TGTGCCAGCAGCAGGTCCCCGAGACAGGGGGCTCAGCCCCAGCATTTT,CASSRSPRQGAQPQHF
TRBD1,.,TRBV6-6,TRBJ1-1,TGTGCCAGCAGTACCCCCCGGGACAGGGCGAACACTGAAGCTTTCTTT,CASSTPRDRANTEAFF
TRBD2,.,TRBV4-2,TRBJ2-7,TGTGCCAGCAGCCAAGATCCCCACCTCAGCGGGAGCGTCTACGAGCAGTACTTC,CASSQDPHLSGSVYEQYF
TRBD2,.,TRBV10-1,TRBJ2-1,TGCGCCAGCAGTGAAAGGGTAGCGGGAGATTATGAGCAGTTCTTC,CASSERVAGDYEQFF
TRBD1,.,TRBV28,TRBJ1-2,TGTGCCAGCAGCTCGCCAGGGACAGGTTTAAACTATGGCTACACCTTC,CASSSPGTGLNYGYTF
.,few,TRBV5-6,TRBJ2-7,TGTGCCAGCAGCTTGGAAGGAGGCGAGCAGTACTTC,CASSLEGGEQYF
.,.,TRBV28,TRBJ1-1,TGTGCCAGCAGTTCAACAGGGCAGGTTGAAGCTTTCTTT,CASSSTGQVEAFF